These 32 T cell receptor beta chains came from one sample sequenced in a study of regulatory T cells in long-lasting Graves disease. Noted time point: persistent/refractory GD, antithyroid drugs over 5 years with positive TRAb. The TCR library was made from RNA extracted from PBMCs. Libraries of TCR beta came from iRepertoire HTBI primers plus Arm-PCR of CDR3 regions. TCRdb fed the multiplex PCR reads into MiXCR, producing one record per CDR3 protein. The table shows about 290,000 distinct CDR3 sequences, with around 21% occurring only once. The input for sequencing was peripheral blood mononuclear cells (PBMCs), taken when the disease was refractory, from a patient treated with antithyroid drugs. The receptors shown here come from a female donor with Graves disease.

This clonotype was seen more than once but under ten times. The gene calls are TRBV4-3 and TRBJ1-2; D may be TRBD1 (5 bases). V lost 1 base and J 0 bases, leaving 15 bases between the germline ends. Germline loops: CDR1 LGHNA, CDR2 YSLEER. This CDR3 is 17 amino acids long. In DNA, the CDR3 is TGCGCCAGCAGCCAAGGACTAGGGACGGAAGCTAACTATGGCTACACCTTC. This encodes CASSQGLGTEANYGYTF.

This clonotype came up many times. CDR3 bases: TGTGCCAGCAGCACCCGGGACAGCCAAGAGACCCAGTACTTC. As protein: CASSTRDSQETQYF. The chain combines TRBV7-2 with TRBJ2-5, with 7 positions matching TRBD1. V trimming: 5 bases; J trimming: 1 base; junction bases outside the gene matches: 4. This CDR3 is 14 amino acids long. Germline CDR1 reads SGHTA; CDR2 reads FQGNSA. Drawing the rest from reference TRBV7-2 and TRBJ2-5, the complete variable domain is GAGVSQSPSNKVTEKGKDVELRCDPISGHTALYWYRQSLGQGLEFLIYFQGNSAPDKSGLPSDRFSAERTGGSVSTLTIQRTQQEDSAVYLCASSTRDSQETQYFGPGTRLLVL.

This clonotype has a handful of counts. V is TRBV5-5 and J is TRBJ2-7, with D tentatively TRBD1 (6 bases). CDR1 is SGHKS and CDR2 is YYEKEE in the germline V gene (reference sequence). The CDR3 consists of 15 residues. The ends were cut back, 5 bases at V and 2 bases at J, with 17 bases in the middle. CDR3 amino acids: CASRVGDKLPYEQYF. CDR3 sequence (DNA): TGTGCCAGCAGAGTCGGGGACAAGCTTCCCTACGAGCAGTACTTC.

Details on this clonotype: This may stem from a read error, because a much larger clone lies one nucleotide away. The J gene is TRBJ2-7, the V gene TRBV3-1; D call uncertain. This CDR3 has 14 amino acids. V shed 7 bases and J shed 6 bases, with 19 bases lying between them. In germline, CDR1 is LGHDT, CDR2 YNNKEL (reference sequence). CDR3 in DNA: TGTGCCAGCACCCATGCCCCAGGAAGGGCCGAGCAGTACTTC. This gives the protein CASTHAPGRAEQYF.

This clonotype was counted at least ten times. Here the CDR3 DNA reads TGTGCCAGCGGCAATCTGGGACAGGGGGGTGAAAAACTGTTTTTT. Translating it yields CASGNLGQGGEKLFF. The V and J genes are TRBV12-3 or TRBV12-4 and TRBJ1-4; TRBD1 aligns across 11 bases. Unmatched junction bases numbered 9, after V lost 8 bases and J lost 7 bases. This CDR3 is 15 amino acids long.

The DNA of the CDR3 is TGCAGCGTTGAAACGGCAGGGACCTACAATGAGCAGTTCTTC. It translates to CSVETAGTYNEQFF. The genes are TRBV29-1 and TRBJ2-1; TRBD1 might be the D (5 bases). V lost 2 bases, J lost 2 bases, and 10 bases lay in between. Germline assignment: CDR1 SQVTM and CDR2 ANQGSEA. The CDR3 is 14 residues long.

This rearrangement joins TRBV7-9 to TRBJ2-7; 7 bases are shared with TRBD1. This CDR3 region has 12 residues. Trimming removed 8 bases from V and 6 bases from J; junction bases left unmatched: 7. CDR1 is SEHNR, CDR2 FQNEAQ, per germline (reference sequence). This CDR3 is CASGTHRGEQYF. Here the CDR3 DNA reads TGTGCCAGCGGCACACACAGGGGCGAGCAGTACTTC.

With respect to this clonotype: Its ends do not fully match the called genes, so a read error is possible. This chain joins TRBV5-6 and TRBJ2-7, with D possibly being TRBD1 (5 bases). From germline, CDR1 is SGHDT and CDR2 YYEEEE. The length of the CDR3 is 14 residues. For the CDR3, the DNA is TGTGCCAGGAGCTGGACAACATCTCCCGACGAGCAGTACTTC. Translated: CARSWTTSPDEQYF.

In its sample, this clonotype was seen a few times. This rearrangement joins TRBV9 to TRBJ2-2; D may be TRBD2 (5 bases). The CDR3 is 15 residues long. Trimming took off 2 bases at V and 1 base at J, with 9 bases between the two ends. Germline CDR1 SGDLS, CDR2 YYNGEE. The CDR3 region has the DNA TGTGCCAGCAGCGTCCGCGGAGGGAACACCGGGGAGCTGTTTTTT. This encodes CASSVRGGNTGELFF.

The gene calls are TRBV6-1 and TRBJ2-7; perhaps TRBD1 as D (6 bases). Germline assignment: CDR1 MNHNS and CDR2 SASEGT. The CDR3 consists of 15 residues. V was pared by 4 bases and J by 2 bases, with 15 bases between. The CDR3 protein is CASSGGVDRPYEQYF. As DNA, the CDR3 is TGTGCCAGCAGTGGGGGCGTCGACAGGCCCTACGAGCAGTACTTC.

The V and J genes are TRBV5-6 and TRBJ1-5, with 9 bases lining up with TRBD1. Germline CDR1 is SGHDT and CDR2 is YYEEEE. J lost 6 bases, V lost 2 bases, and 9 bases had no gene match. The CDR3 totals 16 residues. This chain's CDR3 is CASSFWGLTGGQPQHF. CDR3 in DNA: TGTGCCAGCAGCTTTTGGGGGTTGACAGGGGGTCAGCCCCAGCATTTT.

This clonotype was picked up a small number of times. V and J are TRBV27 and TRBJ1-3; the D is unclear. The CDR3 has 16 amino acids. V lost 5 bases to trimming and J lost 2 bases, with 16 bases between them. CDR1 is MNHEY, CDR2 SMNVEV, per germline (reference sequence). Here the CDR3 DNA reads TGTGCCAGCAGTCGAGGCGGACCGTCGGCTGGAAACACCATATATTTT. Protein sequence: CASSRGGPSAGNTIYF.

To note about this clonotype: Just one base apart from a much larger clone, this may be a read error. In this CDR3 the conserved last residue, phenylalanine or tryptophan, is missing, so a read error is likely. This sequence joins TRBV9 and TRBJ2-7, with 12 bases fitting TRBD1. The ends lost 4 bases at V and 4 bases at J; junction bases unmatched: 3. The CDR3 is 14 amino acids. Germline V gene data show CDR1 as SGDLS and CDR2 as YYNGEE. CDR3 sequence reads: CASSRDRGLYEQYL. CDR3 sequence (DNA): TGTGCCAGCAGCCGGGACAGGGGGCTATACGAGCAGTACCTC.

The chain is built from TRBV20-1 and TRBJ2-1; D is unclear. The CDR3 is 16 residues long. V was shortened by 3 bases and J by 0 bases, with 15 bases between the two germline ends. From germline, CDR1 is DFQATT and CDR2 SNEGSKA (reference sequence). The CDR3 loop is CSARTHDPRSYNEQFF. The CDR3 DNA sequence: TGCAGTGCTAGGACTCATGACCCCCGCTCCTACAATGAGCAGTTCTTC.

This clonotype was seen at least ten times. The chain links TRBV7-2 to TRBJ2-7; 13 nucleotides match TRBD2. Germline loops: CDR1 SGHTA, CDR2 FQGNSA. V dropped 1 base and J dropped 6; count of bases not matched to a gene: 9. The CDR3 runs 17 residues. The CDR3, as DNA: TGTGCCAGCAGCTTAGTCGCCGGACTAGCGGGAGTTGGCGAGCAGTACTTC. This sequence encodes CASSLVAGLAGVGEQYF. Full variable domain (missing parts from reference TRBV7-2 and TRBJ2-7): GAGVSQSPSNKVTEKGKDVELRCDPISGHTALYWYRQSLGQGLEFLIYFQGNSAPDKSGLPSDRFSAERTGGSVSTLTIQRTQQEDSAVYLCASSLVAGLAGVGEQYFGPGTRLTVT.

This clonotype was seen only once. The chain uses TRBV5-1 and TRBJ2-1; D gene uncertain. The CDR3 has 14 amino acids. V lost 0 bases and J 2 bases, leaving 6 bases between the germline ends. Germline CDR1 reads SGHRS; CDR2 reads YFSETQ. The CDR3 bases are TGCGCCAGCAGCTTGGTCGGCCCCTACAATGAGCAGTTCTTC. Translating gives CASSLVGPYNEQFF.

This clonotype has a count of ten or more. The chain recombines TRBV30 with TRBJ2-6; D is unclear. Trimming pared 6 bases from V and 0 bases from J, leaving 3 bases between. Germline CDR1 reads GTSNPN; CDR2 reads SVGIG (reference sequence). The CDR3 covers 12 residues. The CDR3 protein is CACTSGANVLTF. The CDR3 DNA is TGTGCCTGTACCTCTGGGGCCAACGTCCTGACTTTC.

This clonotype has a handful of counts. This chain connects TRBV15 to TRBJ1-2, with D perhaps TRBD1 (5 bases). CDR1 and CDR2 from the germline V gene are LNHNV and YYDKDF (reference sequence). V lost 3 bases, J lost 5 bases, and 13 bases lay in between. This CDR3 spans 14 amino acids. The CDR3 nucleotides read TGTGCCACCAGCAGTCGGCAGGGAAAGTATGGCTACACCTTC. This encodes CATSSRQGKYGYTF.

This chain links TRBV6-1 with TRBJ2-6, with D unresolved. The CDR3 has 16 amino acids. Per the germline V gene, CDR1 is MNHNS and CDR2 is SASEGT. Deletions cut 6 bases from V and 3 bases from J, with 15 bases between. CDR3 protein: CASSYLKADGANVLTF. DNA of the CDR3: TGTGCCAGCAGCTACTTGAAGGCCGATGGGGCCAACGTCCTGACTTTC.

This clonotype was found a few times. The J gene is TRBJ1-5, the V gene TRBV18, with TRBD1 identical over 7 bases. CDR3 length: 13 residues. Germline trimming cut 6 bases from V and 5 bases from J; bases unmatched to any gene: 4. CDR1 and CDR2 (germline): KGHSH, LQKENI. In DNA, the CDR3 is TGTGCCAGCTCGGCCACAGGGGATCAGCCCCAGCATTTT. Encoded protein: CASSATGDQPQHF.

This clonotype was observed at least ten times. The rearrangement joins TRBV15 to TRBJ1-5; a weak D match, TRBD1 (6 bases). CDR1 is LNHNV and CDR2 is YYDKDF in the germline V gene (reference sequence). The length of the CDR3 is 16 residues. Trimming took off 1 base at V and 7 bases at J, with 17 bases between the two ends. The CDR3 nucleotides read TGTGCCACCAGCAGAGTTTCCAGGGGCGGTAGGCAGCCCCAGCATTTT. Encoded protein: CATSRVSRGGRQPQHF. Drawing the rest from reference TRBV15 and TRBJ1-5, the complete variable domain is DAMVIQNPRYQVTQFGKPVTLSCSQTLNHNVMYWYQQKSSQAPKLLFHYYDKDFNNEADTPDNFQSRRPNTSFCFLDIRSPGLGDTAMYLCATSRVSRGGRQPQHFGDGTRLSIL.

Worth noting for this clonotype: A much larger clone is a single base away; this may be a read error. V gene TRBV6-2 or TRBV6-3 combines with J gene TRBJ1-2, with 11 bases fitting TRBD1. Per the germline V gene, CDR1 is MNHEY and CDR2 is SVGEGT. V dropped 5 bases and J dropped 4; count of bases not matched to a gene: 6. The CDR3 is 15 residues long. This CDR3 is CASSIGQGATYGYTF. As DNA, the CDR3 is TGTGCCAGCAGTATAGGACAGGGGGCGACCTATGGCTACACCTTC.

The V gene is TRBV4-3, the J gene TRBJ1-6; D is possibly TRBD1 (6 bases). CDR1 is LGHNA and CDR2 is YSLEER in the germline V gene. Deletions cut 2 bases from V and 10 bases from J, with 12 bases between. CDR3 length: 14 residues. This CDR3 is CASSQTGGNSPLHF. Written as DNA, the CDR3 is TGCGCCAGCAGCCAAACCGGGGGCAACTCACCCCTCCACTTT.

V usage is TRBV25-1 and J usage is TRBJ1-1, with 7 bases matching TRBD1. The CDR3 sequence is 14 residues long. Looked up from germline, CDR1 is MGHDK and CDR2 is SYGVNS. Losses at the gene ends were 11 bases for V and 0 bases for J; bases not matched to a gene: 9. The CDR3, as DNA: TGTGCCGGGGGACAGAGCGGCATGAACACTGAAGCTTTCTTT. This translates into CAGGQSGMNTEAFF.

This clonotype has a handful of counts. The chain uses TRBV28 and TRBJ1-1, with D hard to call. The CDR3 contains 14 residues. Trimming stripped 5 bases from V and 0 bases from J, with 10 bases between. Germline assignment: CDR1 MDHEN and CDR2 SYDVKM. The CDR3 bases are TGTGCCAGCAGTGCGGCAGTTATGAACACTGAAGCTTTCTTT. It encodes CASSAAVMNTEAFF.

The rearrangement uses TRBV7-9 and TRBJ2-2; D gene ambiguous. Germline CDR1 reads SEHNR; CDR2 reads FQNEAQ (reference sequence). Trimming left V 4 bases short and J 6 bases short, with 12 bases between. The CDR3 contains 14 residues. This chain's CDR3 is CASSSRLGPGELFF. Written as DNA, the CDR3 is TGTGCCAGCAGCTCACGACTCGGTCCCGGGGAGCTGTTTTTT.

Of note for this clonotype: Relative to the germline gene, one junction end is altered; a read error may explain this. J is TRBJ2-1 and V is TRBV7-2; 8 bases fit TRBD2. The CDR3 has 18 amino acids. Germline V gene data show CDR1 as SGHTA and CDR2 as FQGNSA. The CDR3 DNA reads as TGTGCCAGCAGCTTAAGGGCGCTAGCGGGTACCTCCTACAGTGAGCAGTTCTTC. Protein sequence: CASSLRALAGTSYSEQFF.

The chain uses TRBV4-3 and TRBJ2-5; D is perhaps TRBD1 (6 bases). Germline V lookup: CDR1 LGHNA, CDR2 YSLEER. Trimming removed 2 bases from V and 0 bases from J, with 16 bases in between. The CDR3 runs to 17 residues. The CDR3 is CASSQQGRRTDQETQYF. The CDR3 nucleotides read TGCGCCAGCAGCCAACAAGGGCGGCGGACAGACCAAGAGACCCAGTACTTC.

The table lists this clonotype with a few counts. The chain employs TRBV7-9 and TRBJ1-1; a possible D gene is TRBD1 (5 bases). Trimming stripped 5 bases from V and 6 bases from J, with 10 bases between. The germline V gene encodes CDR1 SEHNR and CDR2 FQNEAQ (reference sequence). The CDR3 loop spans 12 amino acids. CDR3 sequence: CASSRREPEAFF. The CDR3 bases are TGTGCCAGCAGCCGCAGGGAGCCTGAAGCTTTCTTT.

In its sample, this clonotype was seen many times. The rearrangement uses TRBV29-1 and TRBJ1-1; possible D gene TRBD1, 6 bases. Trimming shortened V by 7 bases and J by 10 bases, and 16 bases separated the two germline ends. CDR1 and CDR2 (germline): SQVTM, ANQGSEA. The CDR3 is made up of 11 amino acids. Written as DNA, the CDR3 is TGCAGCGCTCTGACAGGCAGGGGAGCTTTCTTT. Encoded protein: CSALTGRGAFF.

This clonotype was counted ten times or more. V usage is TRBV20-1 and J usage is TRBJ2-7; TRBD2 matches 9 bases. Germline lookup yields CDR1 DFQATT and CDR2 SNEGSKA (reference sequence). J gave up 4 bases and V 1 base, and 8 bases lay outside the gene matches. The CDR3 consists of 15 residues. In DNA, the CDR3 is TGCAGTGCTAGAGGGGGTAGCGGGAGTTTGTACGAGCAGTACTTC. Translating gives CSARGGSGSLYEQYF.

The table lists this clonotype with a few counts. This sequence joins TRBV18 and TRBJ2-7; tentative D call: TRBD2 (6 bases). V was pared by 1 base and J by 4 bases, with 17 bases between. Germline V gene data show CDR1 as KGHSH and CDR2 as LQKENI. This CDR3 comprises 16 residues. This chain's CDR3 is CASSPRDRTTIYEQYF. The CDR3 DNA reads TGTGCCAGCTCACCACGGGACCGGACTACCATTTACGAGCAGTACTTC.